A selection of T cell receptor beta chains follows, all from one sample in a study of blood T cell repertoires in COVID-19. Assay used: immunoSEQ multiplex PCR; TCRdb lists only in-frame clones, some missing. The sample yields roughly 380,000 clones, more than 75% seen once. What was sequenced was peripheral blood. The receptor set was obtained from a human donor with acute or convalescent COVID-19. The donor label of this sample is uncertain. Each CDR3 is given with its conserved first and last residue. Fields, in order: CDR3 length, V gene, clone size, J gene, D gene, CDR3 protein, CDR3 DNA. The D gene is left open where the match is weak. Clone sizes are given selectively: once, few, many, or a class where the clone is expanded.

length: 15; V: TRBV6-6; size: NA; J: TRBJ2-1; D: NA; CDR3: CASSQRTAVYNEQFF; DNA: TGTGCCAGCAGTCAAAGGACAGCAGTCTACAATGAGCAGTTCTTC
length: 16; V: TRBV6-6; size: NA; J: TRBJ1-2; D: NA; CDR3: CASLTRNHGQFYGYTF; DNA: TGTGCCAGCTTGACGAGGAACCACGGACAGTTCTATGGCTACACCTTC
length: 20; V: TRBV3-1/TRBV3-2; size: NA; J: TRBJ1-4; D: NA; CDR3: CASRQNSRGRTASTNEKLFF; DNA: TGTGCCAGTCGACAAAACTCAAGGGGTCGTACAGCATCAACTAATGAAAAACTGTTTTTT
length: 15; V: TRBV5-1; size: NA; J: TRBJ1-2; D: TRBD1; CDR3: CASSSTDRGNDGYTF; DNA: TGCGCCAGCAGCTCAACCGACAGGGGAAACGATGGCTACACCTTC
length: 12; V: TRBV5-1; size: NA; J: TRBJ1-1; D: NA; CDR3: CASSFGGTEAFF; DNA: TGCGCCAGCAGCTTCGGGGGGACTGAAGCTTTCTTT
length: 15; V: TRBV18; size: NA; J: TRBJ2-2; D: TRBD1; CDR3: CASSLGQGHSWELFF; DNA: TGTGCCAGCTCATTGGGACAGGGACACTCTTGGGAGCTGTTTTTT
length: 13; V: TRBV29-1; size: NA; J: TRBJ1-5; D: NA; CDR3: CSVQDSPNQPQHF; DNA: TGCAGCGTTCAAGACTCCCCCAATCAGCCCCAGCATTTT
length: 15; V: TRBV28; size: NA; J: TRBJ1-2; D: TRBD1; CDR3: CASSLSGQANYGYTF; DNA: TGTGCCAGCAGTTTATCCGGACAGGCAAACTATGGCTACACCTTC
length: 15; V: TRBV27; size: NA; J: TRBJ1-1; D: TRBD1; CDR3: CASSDRGRLNTEAFF; DNA: TGTGCCAGCAGCGACAGGGGGCGATTGAACACTGAAGCTTTCTTT
length: 13; V: TRBV3-1/TRBV3-2; size: NA; J: TRBJ2-3; D: TRBD1; CDR3: CATRDRAADTQYF; DNA: TGTGCCACCCGGGACAGGGCGGCAGATACGCAGTATTTT
length: 15; V: TRBV6-5; size: NA; J: TRBJ1-2; D: TRBD1; CDR3: CASSPTVQGVYGYTF; DNA: TGTGCCAGCAGTCCAACAGTACAGGGGGTCTATGGCTACACCTTC
length: 15; V: TRBV6-5; size: NA; J: TRBJ1-5; D: TRBD1; CDR3: CASSSGRGSNQPQHF; DNA: TGTGCCAGCAGTTCGGGCAGGGGGAGCAATCAGCCCCAGCATTTT
length: 13; V: TRBV4-2; size: NA; J: TRBJ1-3; D: NA; CDR3: CASSHRVGNTIYF; DNA: TGTGCCAGCAGCCACCGAGTTGGAAACACCATATATTTT
length: 17; V: TRBV5-1; size: once; J: TRBJ2-6; D: NA; CDR3: CASSFDIRAPGANVLTF; DNA: TGCGCCAGCAGCTTCGATATCAGGGCTCCTGGGGCCAACGTCCTGACTTTC
length: 16; V: TRBV10-3; size: NA; J: TRBJ1-5; D: NA; CDR3: CAISESSPGGNQPQHF; DNA: TGTGCCATCAGTGAGTCGAGTCCAGGGGGCAATCAGCCCCAGCATTTT
length: 14; V: TRBV11-2; size: NA; J: TRBJ1-2; D: NA; CDR3: CASTFLGIQGFIAF; DNA: TGTGCCAGCACCTTCTTGGGCATACAGGGCTTTATAGCCTTC
length: 15; V: TRBV7-9; size: NA; J: TRBJ2-1; D: NA; CDR3: CASSLPSGLLNEQFF; DNA: TGTGCCAGCAGCTTACCCAGCGGGCTACTTAATGAGCAGTTCTTC
length: 16; V: TRBV7-5; size: NA; J: TRBJ2-1; D: NA; CDR3: CVRARGGPDLGNEQFF; DNA: TGTGTCAGAGCTCGAGGGGGTCCCGATCTTGGCAATGAGCAGTTCTTC
length: 13; V: TRBV19; size: NA; J: TRBJ2-7; D: NA; CDR3: CASSRELVYEQYF; DNA: TGTGCCAGTAGCCGGGAATTAGTCTACGAGCAGTACTTC
length: 14; V: TRBV2; size: NA; J: TRBJ1-5; D: TRBD1; CDR3: CASKGAGMGQPQHF; DNA: TGTGCCAGCAAGGGGGCCGGGATGGGTCAGCCCCAGCATTTT
length: 11; V: TRBV19; size: NA; J: TRBJ2-4; D: NA; CDR3: CASEIGDIQYF; DNA: TGTGCCAGTGAGATCGGGGACATTCAGTACTTC
length: 16; V: TRBV5-1; size: NA; J: TRBJ1-2; D: TRBD1; CDR3: CASSLATQGAGYGYTF; DNA: TGCGCCAGCAGCTTGGCGACCCAGGGGGCCGGGTATGGCTACACCTTC
length: 12; V: TRBV12-5; size: NA; J: TRBJ2-7; D: NA; CDR3: CASGHQIYEQYF; DNA: TGTGCTAGTGGTCACCAGATATACGAGCAGTACTTC
length: 16; V: TRBV19; size: NA; J: TRBJ2-1; D: TRBD2; CDR3: CASSILGLAANNEQFF; DNA: TGTGCCAGTAGCATTCTTGGGCTAGCGGCAAACAATGAGCAGTTCTTC
length: 15; V: TRBV2; size: NA; J: TRBJ1-5; D: NA; CDR3: CATAPGGNSNQPQHF; DNA: TGTGCCACCGCGCCAGGTGGTAATAGCAATCAGCCCCAGCATTTT
length: 16; V: TRBV28; size: NA; J: TRBJ1-2; D: NA; CDR3: CASSPDGGGAYYGYTF; DNA: TGTGCCAGCAGTCCTGACGGAGGGGGGGCCTACTATGGCTACACCTTC
length: 16; V: TRBV6-4; size: NA; J: TRBJ2-2; D: NA; CDR3: CASSAQGNSNTGELFF; DNA: TGTGCCAGCAGTGCGCAGGGGAACTCGAACACCGGGGAGCTGTTTTTT
length: 17; V: TRBV4-2; size: NA; J: TRBJ1-3; D: NA; CDR3: CASSPQANYRRENTIYF; DNA: TGTGCCAGCAGCCCCCAGGCTAACTACAGGCGGGAAAACACCATATATTTT
length: 16; V: TRBV27; size: NA; J: TRBJ2-1; D: TRBD2; CDR3: CATSGGAGGLYNEQFF; DNA: TGTGCCACCTCGGGAGGGGCGGGGGGTTTATACAATGAGCAGTTCTTC
length: 13; V: TRBV5-1; size: NA; J: TRBJ1-1; D: NA; CDR3: CASRDRSNTEAFF; DNA: TGCGCCAGCAGAGACAGATCGAACACTGAAGCTTTCTTT
length: 14; V: TRBV4-1; size: NA; J: TRBJ1-1; D: NA; CDR3: CASSPRGGNTEAFF; DNA: TGCGCCAGCAGTCCTCGGGGGGGGAACACTGAAGCTTTCTTT
length: 13; V: TRBV3-1/TRBV3-2; size: NA; J: TRBJ1-1; D: TRBD1; CDR3: CASRHQGATEAFF; DNA: TGTGCCAGCAGACATCAGGGGGCGACTGAAGCTTTCTTT
length: 15; V: TRBV2; size: NA; J: TRBJ2-7; D: TRBD1; CDR3: CASSKDRTPLYEQYF; DNA: TGTGCCAGCAGTAAGGACAGGACCCCCCTTTACGAGCAGTACTTC
length: 15; V: TRBV5-6; size: NA; J: TRBJ1-5; D: TRBD1; CDR3: CASSVGQGPNQPQHF; DNA: TGTGCCAGCAGCGTGGGACAGGGTCCCAATCAGCCCCAGCATTTT
length: 15; V: TRBV18; size: once; J: TRBJ1-5; D: TRBD1; CDR3: CASSPGTGGNQPQHF; DNA: TGTGCCAGCTCACCCGGGACAGGGGGGAATCAGCCCCAGCATTTT
length: 12; V: TRBV5-3; size: NA; J: TRBJ2-7; D: NA; CDR3: CARSLRGSEQYF; DNA: TGTGCCAGAAGCTTGCGGGGATCCGAGCAGTACTTC
length: 15; V: TRBV2; size: many; J: TRBJ1-1; D: TRBD1; CDR3: CASSTGGAVGDEAFF; DNA: TGTGCCAGCAGTACAGGGGGCGCGGTAGGAGATGAAGCTTTCTTT
length: 15; V: TRBV7-2; size: NA; J: TRBJ2-1; D: TRBD1; CDR3: CASSLRGPPYNEQFF; DNA: TGTGCCAGCAGCTTGAGGGGGCCCCCCTACAATGAGCAGTTCTTC
length: 12; V: TRBV30; size: NA; J: TRBJ1-3; D: NA; CDR3: CAWIGNAGIIYF; DNA: TGTGCCTGGATTGGGAACGCCGGGATAATATATTTT
length: 14; V: TRBV6-2/TRBV6-3; size: NA; J: TRBJ1-5; D: NA; CDR3: CASSYSVQGQPQHF; DNA: TGTGCCAGCAGTTACTCCGTCCAGGGTCAGCCCCAGCATTTT
length: 15; V: TRBV5-1; size: few; J: TRBJ2-2; D: NA; CDR3: CASSFEGRFTGELFF; DNA: TGCGCCAGCAGTTTCGAGGGAAGGTTCACCGGGGAGCTGTTTTTT
length: 12; V: TRBV10-3; size: NA; J: TRBJ2-7; D: NA; CDR3: CAIRSDSYEQYF; DNA: TGTGCCATCAGGTCGGACAGCTACGAGCAGTACTTC
length: 14; V: TRBV3-1/TRBV3-2; size: NA; J: TRBJ1-5; D: TRBD1; CDR3: CASSRGQLNQPQHF; DNA: TGTGCCAGCAGCCGGGGACAGCTAAATCAGCCCCAGCATTTT
length: 13; V: TRBV5-1; size: once; J: TRBJ1-5; D: TRBD1; CDR3: CASSLVSGGPQHF; DNA: TGCGCCAGCAGCTTGGTTTCAGGGGGGCCCCAGCATTTT
length: 14; V: TRBV4-1; size: NA; J: TRBJ2-2; D: NA; CDR3: CASSLRQASGELFF; DNA: TGCGCCAGCAGCCTCCGACAGGCTTCCGGGGAGCTGTTTTTT
length: 13; V: TRBV6-5; size: once; J: TRBJ1-1; D: NA; CDR3: CASRAGPNTEAFF; DNA: TGTGCCAGCAGGGCGGGTCCGAACACTGAAGCTTTCTTT
length: 14; V: TRBV7-6; size: NA; J: TRBJ2-3; D: NA; CDR3: CASSLIAGSDTQYF; DNA: TGTGCCAGCAGCTTAATCGCAGGGTCAGATACGCAGTATTTT
length: 12; V: TRBV7-2; size: NA; J: TRBJ1-2; D: NA; CDR3: CASSPRDYGYTF; DNA: TGTGCCAGCAGCCCCCGTGACTATGGCTACACCTTC
length: 15; V: TRBV5-1; size: NA; J: TRBJ2-5; D: TRBD2; CDR3: CASTWTSGGQETQYF; DNA: TGCGCCAGCACCTGGACTAGCGGGGGGCAAGAGACCCAGTACTTC
length: 13; V: TRBV7-9; size: NA; J: TRBJ1-6; D: NA; CDR3: CASSFQAYSPLHF; DNA: TGTGCCAGCAGCTTTCAGGCTTATTCACCCCTCCACTTT